The clone carrying this TCR beta chain showed up many times. The CDR3 covers 14 residues. V lost 2 bases, J lost 0 bases, and 8 bases lay in between. Germline CDR1 MNHEY, CDR2 SMNVEV (reference sequence). TCRdb re-called the RT-PCR reads through MiXCR, storing one row per CDR3 protein. The sample carries hundreds of thousands of distinct CDR3 sequences, approximately 15% recorded once. The source material was memory CD4+ T cells from blood. This TCR was recovered from a female donor in good health, serving as a healthy control. The V and J genes are TRBV27 and TRBJ2-7; D unclear. The CDR3 DNA sequence: TGTGCCAGCAGTTTAACAATGGTCTCCTACGAGCAGTACTTC. It encodes CASSLTMVSYEQYF.